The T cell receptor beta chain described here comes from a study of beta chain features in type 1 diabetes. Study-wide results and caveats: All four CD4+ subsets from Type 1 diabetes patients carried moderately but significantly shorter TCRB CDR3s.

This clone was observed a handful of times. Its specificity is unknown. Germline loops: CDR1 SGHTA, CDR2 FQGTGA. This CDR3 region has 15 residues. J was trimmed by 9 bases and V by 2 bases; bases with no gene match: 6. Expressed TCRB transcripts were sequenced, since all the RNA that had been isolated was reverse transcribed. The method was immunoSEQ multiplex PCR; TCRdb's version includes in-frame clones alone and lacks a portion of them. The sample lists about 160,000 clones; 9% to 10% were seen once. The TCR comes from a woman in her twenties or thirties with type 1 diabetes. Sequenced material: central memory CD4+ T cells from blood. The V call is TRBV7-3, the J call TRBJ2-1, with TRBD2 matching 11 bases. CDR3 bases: TGTGCCAGCAGCTTATTTAATAGCGGGAGGGCTGAGCAGTTCTTC. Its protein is CASSLFNSGRAEQFF.